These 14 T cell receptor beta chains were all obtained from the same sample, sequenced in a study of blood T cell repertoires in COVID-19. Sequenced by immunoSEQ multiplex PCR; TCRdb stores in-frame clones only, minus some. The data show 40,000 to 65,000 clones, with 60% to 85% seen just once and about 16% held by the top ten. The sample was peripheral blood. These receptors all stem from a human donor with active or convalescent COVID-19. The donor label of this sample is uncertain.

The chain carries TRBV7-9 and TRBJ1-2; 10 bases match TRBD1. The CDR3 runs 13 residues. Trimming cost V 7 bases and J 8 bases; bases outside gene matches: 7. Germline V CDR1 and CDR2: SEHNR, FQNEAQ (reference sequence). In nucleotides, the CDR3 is TGTGCCAGCAACAACGGACAGGGGGTGGGCTACACCTTC. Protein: CASNNGQGVGYTF. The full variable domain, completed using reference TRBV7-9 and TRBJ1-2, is DTGVSQNPRHKITKRGQNVTFRCDPISEHNRLYWYRQTLGQGPEFLTYFQNEAQLEKSRLLSDRFSAERPKGSFSTLEIQRTEQGDSAMYLCASNNGQGVGYTFGSGTRLTVV.

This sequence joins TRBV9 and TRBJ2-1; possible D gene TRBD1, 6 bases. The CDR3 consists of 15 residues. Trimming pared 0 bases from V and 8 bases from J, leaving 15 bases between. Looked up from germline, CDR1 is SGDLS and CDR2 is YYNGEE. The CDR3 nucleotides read TGTGCCAGCAGCGTAGACGGCAGGGGTTTCGATGAGCAGTTCTTC. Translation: CASSVDGRGFDEQFF.

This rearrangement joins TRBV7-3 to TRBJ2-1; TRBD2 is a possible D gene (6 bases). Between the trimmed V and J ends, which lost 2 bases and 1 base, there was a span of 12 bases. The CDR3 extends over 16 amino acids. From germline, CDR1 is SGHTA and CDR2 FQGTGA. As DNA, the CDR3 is TGTGCCAGCAGCTTAGGGGGACTCCTTTCCTACAATGAGCAGTTCTTC. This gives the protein CASSLGGLLSYNEQFF.

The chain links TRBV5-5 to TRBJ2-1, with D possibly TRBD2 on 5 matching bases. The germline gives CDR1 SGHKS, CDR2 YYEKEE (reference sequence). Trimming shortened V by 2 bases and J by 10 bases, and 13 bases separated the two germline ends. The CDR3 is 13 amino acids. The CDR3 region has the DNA TGTGCCAGCAGCTTTACGGGAACATCGGAGCAGTTCTTC. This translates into CASSFTGTSEQFF.

CDR3 residues: CASSVEGGRNTIYF. The CDR3 nucleotides are TGTGCCAGCAGCGTAGAAGGCGGCCGAAACACCATATATTTT. The chain couples TRBV9 to TRBJ1-3; D gene ambiguous. Germline V gene data show CDR1 as SGDLS and CDR2 as YYNGEE. The CDR3 is made up of 14 amino acids. V was trimmed by 0 bases and J by 5 bases, leaving 9 bases between them.

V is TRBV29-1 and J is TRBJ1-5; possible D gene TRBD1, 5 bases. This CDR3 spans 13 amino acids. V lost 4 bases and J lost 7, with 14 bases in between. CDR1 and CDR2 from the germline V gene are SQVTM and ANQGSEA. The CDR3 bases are TGCAGCGTTGTCAATGGGGCCCGGCAGCCCCAGCATTTT. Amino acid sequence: CSVVNGARQPQHF.

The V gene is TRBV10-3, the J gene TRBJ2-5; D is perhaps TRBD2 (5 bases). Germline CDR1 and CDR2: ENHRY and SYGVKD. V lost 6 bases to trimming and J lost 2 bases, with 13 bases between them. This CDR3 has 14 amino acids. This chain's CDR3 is CAIRPHREQETQYF. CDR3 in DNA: TGTGCCATCAGGCCACACCGGGAACAAGAGACCCAGTACTTC.

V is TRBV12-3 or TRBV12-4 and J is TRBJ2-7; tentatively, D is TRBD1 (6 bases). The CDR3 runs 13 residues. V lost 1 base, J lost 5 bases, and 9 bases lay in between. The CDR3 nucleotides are TGTGCCAGCAGTTTAGTGGGGGCGAACGAGCAGTACTTC. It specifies CASSLVGANEQYF.

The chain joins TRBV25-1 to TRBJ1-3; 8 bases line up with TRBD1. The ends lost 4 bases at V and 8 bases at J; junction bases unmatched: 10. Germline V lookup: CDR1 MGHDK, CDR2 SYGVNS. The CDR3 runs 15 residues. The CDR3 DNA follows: TGTGCCAGCAGTGCGCAGGGGACAGGCGGTGACACCATATATTTT. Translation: CASSAQGTGGDTIYF.

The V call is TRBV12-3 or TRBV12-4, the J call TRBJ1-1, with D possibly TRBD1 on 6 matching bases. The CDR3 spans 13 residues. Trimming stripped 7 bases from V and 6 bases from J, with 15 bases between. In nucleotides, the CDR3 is TGTGCCAGCACCAACCAGGGGTTCTCTGAAGCTTTCTTT. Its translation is CASTNQGFSEAFF.

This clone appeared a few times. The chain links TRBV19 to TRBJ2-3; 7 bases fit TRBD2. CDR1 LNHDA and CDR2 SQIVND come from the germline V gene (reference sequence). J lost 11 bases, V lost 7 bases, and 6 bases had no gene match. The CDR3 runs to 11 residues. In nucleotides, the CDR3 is TGTGCCAGTAAGGGAGGGGCCATGCAGTATTTT. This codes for CASKGGAMQYF.

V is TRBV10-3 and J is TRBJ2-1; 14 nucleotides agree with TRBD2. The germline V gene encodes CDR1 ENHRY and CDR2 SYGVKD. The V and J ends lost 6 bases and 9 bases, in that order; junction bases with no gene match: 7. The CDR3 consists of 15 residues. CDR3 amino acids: CAIRRGLAGVVEQFF. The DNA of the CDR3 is TGTGCCATCAGGAGGGGACTAGCGGGAGTGGTTGAGCAGTTCTTC.

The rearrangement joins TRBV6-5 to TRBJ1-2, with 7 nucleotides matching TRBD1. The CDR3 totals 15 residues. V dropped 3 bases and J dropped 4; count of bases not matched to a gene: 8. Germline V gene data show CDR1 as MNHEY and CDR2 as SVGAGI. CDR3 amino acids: CASSYKGARSYGYTF. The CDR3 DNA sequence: TGTGCCAGCAGTTATAAGGGGGCGCGTAGCTATGGCTACACCTTC.

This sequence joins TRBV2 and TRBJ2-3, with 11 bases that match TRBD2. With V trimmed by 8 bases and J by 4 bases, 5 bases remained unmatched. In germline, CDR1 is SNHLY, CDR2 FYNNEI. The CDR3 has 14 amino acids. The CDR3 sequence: CASPTSGSPDTQYF. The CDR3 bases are TGTGCCAGCCCAACTAGCGGGAGTCCAGATACGCAGTATTTT.